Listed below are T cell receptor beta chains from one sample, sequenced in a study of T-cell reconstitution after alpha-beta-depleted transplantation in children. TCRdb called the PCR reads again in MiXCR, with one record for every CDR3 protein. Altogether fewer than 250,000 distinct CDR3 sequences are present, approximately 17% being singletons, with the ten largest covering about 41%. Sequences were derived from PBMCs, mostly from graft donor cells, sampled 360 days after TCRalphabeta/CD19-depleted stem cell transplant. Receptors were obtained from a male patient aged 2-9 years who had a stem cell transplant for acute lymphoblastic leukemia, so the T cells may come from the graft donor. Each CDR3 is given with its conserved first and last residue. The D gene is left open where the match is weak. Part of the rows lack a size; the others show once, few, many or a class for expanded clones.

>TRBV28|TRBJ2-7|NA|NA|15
TGTGCCAGCAGTTGGGACCGGGCCTTCCCCTACGAGCAGTACTTC
CASSWDRAFPYEQYF
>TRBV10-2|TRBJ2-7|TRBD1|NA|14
TGCGCCAGCAGTGATCATGAGGGGGCGGACGAGCAGTACTTC
CASSDHEGADEQYF
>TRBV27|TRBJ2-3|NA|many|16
TGTGCCAGCAGTTCCCAGGGTTTCTCGGGCACAGATACGCAGTATTTT
CASSSQGFSGTDTQYF
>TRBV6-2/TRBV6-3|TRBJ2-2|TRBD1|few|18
TGTGCCAGCAGTTACGACAGGGGCAAAACCCCGAACACCGGGGAGCTGTTTTTT
CASSYDRGKTPNTGELFF
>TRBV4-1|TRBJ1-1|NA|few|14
TGCGCCAGCAGCCGGGGCGCAATGAACACTGAAGCTTTCTTT
CASSRGAMNTEAFF
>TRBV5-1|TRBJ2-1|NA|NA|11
TGCGCCAGCAGCCAGAACTACGAGCAGTTCTTC
CASSQNYEQFF
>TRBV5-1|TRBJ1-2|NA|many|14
TGCGCCAGCAGCTTGCAGGGACAAGATGGTGGCTACACCTTC
CASSLQGQDGGYTF
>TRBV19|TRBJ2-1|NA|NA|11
TGTGCCACCCATATGACAGATAGCCAGTTCTTC
CATHMTDSQFF
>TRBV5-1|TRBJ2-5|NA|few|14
TGCGCCAGCAGCTTGGTAGGTGGATGGGAGACCCAGTACTTC
CASSLVGGWETQYF
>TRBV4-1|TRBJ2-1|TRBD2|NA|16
TGCGCCAGCAGCCACAGCACGGGGGGGCTGTACAATGAGCAGTTCTTC
CASSHSTGGLYNEQFF
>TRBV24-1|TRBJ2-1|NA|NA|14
TGTGCCACCAGTGATTGGGCCGGCGGGCGTGAGCAGTTCTTC
CATSDWAGGREQFF
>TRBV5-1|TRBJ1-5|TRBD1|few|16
TGCGCCAGCAGTAAGGTCCCGGGACAGGGGGATCAGCCCCAGCATTTT
CASSKVPGQGDQPQHF
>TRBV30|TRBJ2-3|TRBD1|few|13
TGTGCCTGGAGTCCGAACAGGGGAGATACGCAGTATTTT
CAWSPNRGDTQYF
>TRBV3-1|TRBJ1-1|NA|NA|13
TGTGCCAGCAGCCGGGAACCAAACACTGAAGCTTTCTTT
CASSREPNTEAFF
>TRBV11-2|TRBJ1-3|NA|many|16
TGTGCCAGCAGCTTAGATCCCGGTACAGCTGGAAACACCATATATTTT
CASSLDPGTAGNTIYF
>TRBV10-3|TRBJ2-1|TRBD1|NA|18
TGTGCCATCAGTGAGTCACCTGCTGGGACAGGGGGGAGGAATGAGCAGTTCTTC
CAISESPAGTGGRNEQFF
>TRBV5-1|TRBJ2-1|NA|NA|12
TGCGCCAGCAGCTTGACCCGCGCTGAGCAGTTCTTC
CASSLTRAEQFF
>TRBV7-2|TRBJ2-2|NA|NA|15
TGTGCCAGCACAAGTGCCGGGACAAAAACCGGGGAGCTGTTTTTT
CASTSAGTKTGELFF
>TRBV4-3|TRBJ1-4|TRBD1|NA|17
TGCGCCAGCAGCCAAGAAACAGGGGGAGGGACTAATGAAAAACTGTTTTTT
CASSQETGGGTNEKLFF
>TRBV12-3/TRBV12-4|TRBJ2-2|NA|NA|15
TGTGCCAGCAGTTTGCGACAGTCAAACACCGGGGAGCTGTTTTTT
CASSLRQSNTGELFF
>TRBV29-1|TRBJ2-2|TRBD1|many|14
TGCAGCGTCAGTGGGACAGGCAACACCGGGGAGCTGTTTTTT
CSVSGTGNTGELFF
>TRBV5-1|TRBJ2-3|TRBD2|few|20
TGCGCCAGCAGCTACTTGCCGCCTAGCGGGGGGGCCTATGTTGCTGATACGCAGTATTTT
CASSYLPPSGGAYVADTQYF
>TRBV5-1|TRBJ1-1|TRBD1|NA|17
TGCGCCAGCAGCGACACCGGGACAGGGTGGGACCCGTCTGAAGCTTTCTTT
CASSDTGTGWDPSEAFF
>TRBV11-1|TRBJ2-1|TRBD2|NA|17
TGTGCCAGTTCCGGGACTAGCGGGCCAAGCTCCTACAATGAGCAGTTCTTC
CASSGTSGPSSYNEQFF
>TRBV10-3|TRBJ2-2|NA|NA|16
TGTGCCATCAGTGTGGTGGAGACTAGTGTCACCGGGGAGCTGTTTTTT
CAISVVETSVTGELFF